This T cell receptor beta chain was profiled in a study of blood T cell repertoires in COVID-19. Whole-study context: COVID-19 samples from acute and convalescent phases originated in the United States, Italy and Spain. T cells, B-cell-depleted T cells, or PBMCs provided the cDNA or gDNA that served as material.

Study processing details: Amplified reference gene primers provided the basis for estimating nucleated cell counts. Method: immunoSEQ multiplex PCR; TCRdb's copy keeps in-frame clones and lacks some. V and J calls plus clone size are reproduced from that table; the DNA served to infer D and trimming. The table records some 260,000 clones, 70% to 75% of them present only once. This clone was recorded once. The germline V gene has CDR1 SSHAT and CDR2 FNYEAQ (reference sequence). Trimming shortened V by 1 base and J by 12 bases, and 15 bases separated the two germline ends. The CDR3 is 13 residues long. The TCR was taken from an elderly woman with acute or convalescent COVID-19. Sequenced: peripheral blood. The V call is TRBV7-7, the J call TRBJ2-5; possible D gene TRBD2, 7 bases. As DNA, the CDR3 is TGTGCCAGCAGCTTAGGGGCGGGGGCAGTTGAGTACTTC. Its translation: CASSLGAGAVEYF.